Listed below are T cell receptor beta chains from one sample, sequenced in a study of ipilimumab plus nivolumab after autologous stem cell transplantation. Data came from immunoSEQ multiplex PCR; TCRdb stores just in-frame clones and leaves some out. Of around 21,000 clones listed, about 80% were seen once; the top ten hold about a fifth. The source was PBMCs, collected in a trial of ipilimumab plus nivolumab as post-transplant consolidation. The receptors here all came from a male donor with diffuse large B-cell lymphoma. Both conserved end residues are part of each CDR3. A D gene is named only where the DNA matches it firmly. The size of a clone is reported for some rows only, either as once, few or many, or as a class for expanded clones.

j_call: TRBJ2-7
d_call: TRBD2
clone_size: NA
v_call: TRBV2
cdr3_nt: TGTGCCAGCAGGCCCGGGGGGGGCAGGACCCACTCCTACGAGCAGTACTTC
cdr3_aa: CASRPGGGRTHSYEQYF

j_call: TRBJ1-3
d_call: NA
clone_size: NA
v_call: TRBV5-1
cdr3_nt: TGCGCCAGCAGCTTTGCCGGAGGCAGGGGAGCTGGAAACACCATATATTTT
cdr3_aa: CASSFAGGRGAGNTIYF

j_call: TRBJ2-7
d_call: TRBD2
clone_size: NA
v_call: TRBV7-9
cdr3_nt: TGTGCCAGCAGCTCACGGGGGGACTCCTACGAGCAGTACTTC
cdr3_aa: CASSSRGDSYEQYF

j_call: TRBJ1-2
d_call: TRBD1
clone_size: NA
v_call: TRBV7-3
cdr3_nt: TGTGCCAGCAGCTTGACTGGACAGGGCGGCTATGGCTACACCTTC
cdr3_aa: CASSLTGQGGYGYTF

j_call: TRBJ1-5
d_call: NA
clone_size: NA
v_call: TRBV9
cdr3_nt: TGTGCCAGCAGCGTAGGAGGGGAGCGCAATCAGCCCCAGCATTTT
cdr3_aa: CASSVGGERNQPQHF

j_call: TRBJ2-7
d_call: NA
clone_size: few
v_call: TRBV5-1
cdr3_nt: TGCGCCAGCAGACTGGCCGGGGACGCCACCTACGAGCAGTACTTC
cdr3_aa: CASRLAGDATYEQYF

j_call: TRBJ1-5
d_call: NA
clone_size: NA
v_call: TRBV27
cdr3_nt: TGTGCCAGCAGTTTGGAGGGTGGACTGCCCCAGCATTTT
cdr3_aa: CASSLEGGLPQHF

j_call: TRBJ1-6
d_call: TRBD1
clone_size: NA
v_call: TRBV4-1
cdr3_nt: TGCGCCAGCAGCCCGCTTTCGACCCTTAGGGACAGGGCTGCACCCCTCCACTTT
cdr3_aa: CASSPLSTLRDRAAPLHF

j_call: TRBJ1-2
d_call: TRBD1
clone_size: NA
v_call: TRBV19
cdr3_nt: TGTGCCAGTAGCATACACGGATCGGGACAGGGAATATACCTTTATGGCTACACCTTC
cdr3_aa: CASSIHGSGQGIYLYGYTF

j_call: TRBJ1-1
d_call: NA
clone_size: NA
v_call: TRBV28
cdr3_nt: TGTGCCAGCAGTCGGTTCGGGACAATAGCTTTCTTT
cdr3_aa: CASSRFGTIAFF

j_call: TRBJ2-1
d_call: TRBD2
clone_size: NA
v_call: TRBV7-7
cdr3_nt: TGTGCTAGCAGCTTATTTATAGCGGGGGGCCTCAATGAGCAGTTCTTC
cdr3_aa: CASSLFIAGGLNEQFF

j_call: TRBJ1-2
d_call: NA
clone_size: NA
v_call: TRBV29-1
cdr3_nt: TGCAGCGTTGGTGGGACGGGTGGCTACACCTTC
cdr3_aa: CSVGGTGGYTF

j_call: TRBJ1-1
d_call: NA
clone_size: NA
v_call: TRBV5-1
cdr3_nt: TGCGCCAGCAGCTTGGTACAGTCCACTGAAGCTTTCTTT
cdr3_aa: CASSLVQSTEAFF

j_call: TRBJ1-2
d_call: TRBD1
clone_size: NA
v_call: TRBV7-3
cdr3_nt: TGTGCCAGCAGCGTCACGGGACAGGGTGTTGGTGGCTACACCTTC
cdr3_aa: CASSVTGQGVGGYTF

j_call: TRBJ2-5
d_call: NA
clone_size: NA
v_call: TRBV6-6
cdr3_nt: TGTGCCAGCACGACCGGGGGGCTAGGTCTCCAAGAGACCCAGTACTTC
cdr3_aa: CASTTGGLGLQETQYF

j_call: TRBJ2-1
d_call: NA
clone_size: NA
v_call: TRBV9
cdr3_nt: TGTGCCAGCAGCGACGTCGACAGAAATCTCTACAATGAGCAGTTCTTC
cdr3_aa: CASSDVDRNLYNEQFF